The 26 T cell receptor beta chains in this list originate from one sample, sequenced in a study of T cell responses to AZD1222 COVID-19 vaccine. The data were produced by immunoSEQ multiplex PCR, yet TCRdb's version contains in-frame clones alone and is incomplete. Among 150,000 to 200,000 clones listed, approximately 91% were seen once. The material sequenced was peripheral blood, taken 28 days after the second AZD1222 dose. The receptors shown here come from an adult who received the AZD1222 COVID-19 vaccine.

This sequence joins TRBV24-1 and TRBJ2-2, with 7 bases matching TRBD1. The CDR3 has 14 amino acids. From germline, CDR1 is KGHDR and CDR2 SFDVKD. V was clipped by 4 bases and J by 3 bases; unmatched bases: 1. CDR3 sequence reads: CATSEQGDTGELFF. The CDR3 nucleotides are TGTGCCACCAGTGAGCAGGGGGACACCGGGGAGCTGTTTTTT.

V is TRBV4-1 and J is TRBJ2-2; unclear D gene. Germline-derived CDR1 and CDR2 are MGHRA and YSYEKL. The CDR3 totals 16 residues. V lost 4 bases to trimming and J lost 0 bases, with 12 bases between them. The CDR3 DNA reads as TGCGCCAGCAGCCCCCTGGAGAAAGCGAACACCGGGGAGCTGTTTTTT. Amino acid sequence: CASSPLEKANTGELFF.

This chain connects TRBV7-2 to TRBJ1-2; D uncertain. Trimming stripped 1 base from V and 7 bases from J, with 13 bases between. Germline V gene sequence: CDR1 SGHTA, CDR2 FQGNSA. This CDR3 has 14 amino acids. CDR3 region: CASSLDQAIGGYTF. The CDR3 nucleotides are TGTGCCAGCAGCTTAGACCAGGCCATAGGTGGCTACACCTTC.

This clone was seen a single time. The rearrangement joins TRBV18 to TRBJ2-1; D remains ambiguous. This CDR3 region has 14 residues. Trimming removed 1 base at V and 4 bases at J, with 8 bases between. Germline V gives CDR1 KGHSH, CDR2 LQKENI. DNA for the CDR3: TGTGCCAGCTCACCACAGACTGGTTACAATGAGCAGTTCTTC. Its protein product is CASSPQTGYNEQFF.

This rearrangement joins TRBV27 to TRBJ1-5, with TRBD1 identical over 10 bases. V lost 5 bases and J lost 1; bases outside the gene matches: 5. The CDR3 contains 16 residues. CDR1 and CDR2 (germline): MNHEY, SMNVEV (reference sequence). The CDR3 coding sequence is TGTGCCAGCAGTCCCGAGGGACAGGGGAGCAATCAGCCCCAGCATTTT. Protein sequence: CASSPEGQGSNQPQHF.

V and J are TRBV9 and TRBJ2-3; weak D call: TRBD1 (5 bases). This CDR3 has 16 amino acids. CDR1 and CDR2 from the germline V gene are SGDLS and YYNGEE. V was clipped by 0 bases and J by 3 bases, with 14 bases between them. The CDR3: CASSVGRLRQTDTQYF. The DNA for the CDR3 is TGTGCCAGCAGCGTAGGGCGCTTACGACAGACAGATACGCAGTATTTT.

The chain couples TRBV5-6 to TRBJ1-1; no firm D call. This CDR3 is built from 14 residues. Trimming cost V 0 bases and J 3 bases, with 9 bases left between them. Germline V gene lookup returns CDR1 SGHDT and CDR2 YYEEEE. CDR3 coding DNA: TGTGCCAGCAGCTTGGAGGGATTTGACACTGAAGCTTTCTTT. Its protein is CASSLEGFDTEAFF. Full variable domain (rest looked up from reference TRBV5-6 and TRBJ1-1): DAGVTQSPTHLIKTRGQQVTLRCSPKSGHDTVSWYQQALGQGPQFIFQYYEEEERQRGNFPDRFSGHQFPNYSSELNVNALLLGDSALYLCASSLEGFDTEAFFGQGTRLTVV.

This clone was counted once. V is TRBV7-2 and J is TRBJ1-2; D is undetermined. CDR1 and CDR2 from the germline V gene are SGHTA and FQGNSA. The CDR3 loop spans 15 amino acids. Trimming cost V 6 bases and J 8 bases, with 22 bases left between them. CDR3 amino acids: CASRADGPLLRGYTF. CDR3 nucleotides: TGTGCCAGCAGGGCCGATGGTCCTCTCCTTCGGGGCTACACCTTC.

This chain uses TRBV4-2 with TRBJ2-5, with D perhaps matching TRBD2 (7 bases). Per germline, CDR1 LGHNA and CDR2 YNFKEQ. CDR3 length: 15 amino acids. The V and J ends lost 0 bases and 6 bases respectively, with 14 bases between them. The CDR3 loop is CASSQENGGTQTQYF. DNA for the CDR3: TGTGCCAGCAGCCAAGAAAACGGGGGGACACAGACCCAGTACTTC.

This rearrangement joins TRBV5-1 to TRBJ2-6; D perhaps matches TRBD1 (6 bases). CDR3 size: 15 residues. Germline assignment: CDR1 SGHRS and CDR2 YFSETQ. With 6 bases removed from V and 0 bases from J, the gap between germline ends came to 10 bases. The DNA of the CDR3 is TGCGCCAGCACAGGGGCCTTCTCTGGGGCCAACGTCCTGACTTTC. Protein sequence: CASTGAFSGANVLTF.

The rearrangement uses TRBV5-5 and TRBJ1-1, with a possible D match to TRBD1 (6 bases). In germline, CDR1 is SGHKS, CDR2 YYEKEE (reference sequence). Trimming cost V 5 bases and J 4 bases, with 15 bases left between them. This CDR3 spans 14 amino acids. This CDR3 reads CASSIDRRGTEAFF. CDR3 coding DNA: TGTGCCAGCAGTATAGACAGGAGGGGCACTGAAGCTTTCTTT.

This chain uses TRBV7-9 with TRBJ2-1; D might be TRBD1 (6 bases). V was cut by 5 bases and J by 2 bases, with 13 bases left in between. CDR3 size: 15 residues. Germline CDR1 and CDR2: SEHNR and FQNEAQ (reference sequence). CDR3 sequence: CASSPDRNTYNEQFF. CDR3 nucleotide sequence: TGTGCCAGCAGCCCCGACAGGAATACCTACAATGAGCAGTTCTTC.

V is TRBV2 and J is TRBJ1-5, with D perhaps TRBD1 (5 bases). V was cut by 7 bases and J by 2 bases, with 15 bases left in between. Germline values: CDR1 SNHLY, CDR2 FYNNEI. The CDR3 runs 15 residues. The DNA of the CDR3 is TGTGCCAGCAACACGGACACCCTTGGCAATCAGCCCCAGCATTTT. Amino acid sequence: CASNTDTLGNQPQHF.

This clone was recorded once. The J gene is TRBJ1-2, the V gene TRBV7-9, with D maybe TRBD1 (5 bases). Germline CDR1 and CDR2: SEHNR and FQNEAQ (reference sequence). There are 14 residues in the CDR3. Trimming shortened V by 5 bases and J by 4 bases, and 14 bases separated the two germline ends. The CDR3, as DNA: TGTGCCAGCAGCATTCGCAGGGAGGGCTATGGCTACACCTTC. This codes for CASSIRREGYGYTF.

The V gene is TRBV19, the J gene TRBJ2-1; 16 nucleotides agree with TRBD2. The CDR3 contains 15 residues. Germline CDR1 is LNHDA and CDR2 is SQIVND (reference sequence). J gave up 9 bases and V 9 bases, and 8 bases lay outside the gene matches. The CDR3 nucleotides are TGTGCCAGCCGGGGGACTAGCGGGAGGGCCGGTGAGCAGTTCTTC. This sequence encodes CASRGTSGRAGEQFF.

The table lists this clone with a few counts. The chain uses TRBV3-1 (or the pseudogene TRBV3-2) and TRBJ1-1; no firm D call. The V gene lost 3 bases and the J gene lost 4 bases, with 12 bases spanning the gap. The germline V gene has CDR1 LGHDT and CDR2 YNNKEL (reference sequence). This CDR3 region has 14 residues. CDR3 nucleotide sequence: TGTGCCAGCAGCCATGGCCCCAGGCGCACTGAAGCTTTCTTT. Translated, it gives CASSHGPRRTEAFF.

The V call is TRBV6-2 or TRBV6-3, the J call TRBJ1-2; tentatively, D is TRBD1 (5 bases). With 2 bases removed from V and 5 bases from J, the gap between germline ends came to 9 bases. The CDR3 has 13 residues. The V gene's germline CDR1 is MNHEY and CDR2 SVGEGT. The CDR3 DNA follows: TGTGCCAGCAGTTACCAGGGCCTTTATGGCTACACCTTC. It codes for CASSYQGLYGYTF.

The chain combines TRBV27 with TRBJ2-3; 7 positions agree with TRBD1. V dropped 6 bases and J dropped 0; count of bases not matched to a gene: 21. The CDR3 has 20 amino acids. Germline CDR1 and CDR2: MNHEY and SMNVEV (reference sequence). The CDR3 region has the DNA TGTGCCAGCAGCTCCTACTTATCCGGGACACAGGGGAAGAGCACAGATACGCAGTATTTT. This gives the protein CASSSYLSGTQGKSTDTQYF.

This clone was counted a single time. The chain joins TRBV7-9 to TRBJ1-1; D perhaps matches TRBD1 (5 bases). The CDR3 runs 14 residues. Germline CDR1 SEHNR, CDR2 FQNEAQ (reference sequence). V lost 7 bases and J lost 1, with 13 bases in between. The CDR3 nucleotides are TGTGCCAGCACTGGACACCGTGAGAACACTGAAGCTTTCTTT. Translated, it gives CASTGHRENTEAFF.

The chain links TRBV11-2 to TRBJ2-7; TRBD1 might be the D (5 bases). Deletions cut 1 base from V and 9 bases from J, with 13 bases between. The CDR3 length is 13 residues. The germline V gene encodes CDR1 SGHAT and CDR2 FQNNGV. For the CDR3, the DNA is TGTGCCAGCAGCTTAGCTGGGGCGGTCTTGCAGTACTTC. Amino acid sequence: CASSLAGAVLQYF.

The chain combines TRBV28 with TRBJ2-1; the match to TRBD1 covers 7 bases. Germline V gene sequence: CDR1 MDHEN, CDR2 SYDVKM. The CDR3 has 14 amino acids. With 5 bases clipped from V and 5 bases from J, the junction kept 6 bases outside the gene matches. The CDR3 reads CASSRQGLNNEQFF. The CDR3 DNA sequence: TGTGCCAGCAGTAGACAGGGTTTGAACAATGAGCAGTTCTTC.

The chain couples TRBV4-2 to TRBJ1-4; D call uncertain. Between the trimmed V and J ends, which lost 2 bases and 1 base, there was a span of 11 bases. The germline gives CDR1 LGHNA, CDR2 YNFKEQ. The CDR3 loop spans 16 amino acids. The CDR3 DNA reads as TGTGCCAGCAGCCAACAACCAGCCCAAACTAATGAAAAACTGTTTTTT. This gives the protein CASSQQPAQTNEKLFF.

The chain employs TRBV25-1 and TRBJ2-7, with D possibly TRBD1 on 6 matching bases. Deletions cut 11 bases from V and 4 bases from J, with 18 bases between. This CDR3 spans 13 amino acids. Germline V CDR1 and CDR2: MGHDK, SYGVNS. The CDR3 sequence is CAQGPSWSYEQYF. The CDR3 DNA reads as TGTGCCCAGGGGCCAAGTTGGTCTTACGAGCAGTACTTC.

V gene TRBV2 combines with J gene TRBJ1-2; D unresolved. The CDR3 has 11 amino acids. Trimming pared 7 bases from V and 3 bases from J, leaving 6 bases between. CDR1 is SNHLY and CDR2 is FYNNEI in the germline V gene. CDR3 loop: CASTRDYGYTF. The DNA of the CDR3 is TGTGCCAGCACCCGGGACTATGGCTACACCTTC.

CDR3 DNA sequence: TGTGCCAGCACCACCACAAGATTCAACACTGAAGCTTTCTTT. Its protein is CASTTTRFNTEAFF. The chain links TRBV28 to TRBJ1-1, with D uncertain. Germline CDR1 and CDR2: MDHEN and SYDVKM. V dropped 7 bases and J dropped 2 bases, with 14 bases sitting between them. This CDR3 has 14 residues.

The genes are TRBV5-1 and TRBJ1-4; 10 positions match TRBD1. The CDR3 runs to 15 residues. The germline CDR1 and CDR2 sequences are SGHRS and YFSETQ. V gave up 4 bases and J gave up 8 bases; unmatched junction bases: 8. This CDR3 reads CASSLTGGFREKLFF. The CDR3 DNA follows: TGCGCCAGCAGCCTGACAGGGGGCTTTAGGGAAAAACTGTTTTTT.